Listed below are T cell receptor beta chains from one sample, sequenced in a study of T cells in Graves' hyperthyroidism and ophthalmopathy. TCRdb reprocessed the multiplex PCR reads via MiXCR and lists one record per CDR3 protein. The table has under 350,000 distinct CDR3 sequences, roughly 13% seen once. The sequencing sample was made of blood. These receptors came from a woman aged 40 to 55 with Graves' ophthalmopathy. The CDR3 runs from the conserved cysteine through the conserved F or W. A D gene is named only where the DNA matches it firmly. Expanded clones are given a class, and other clones once, few, many or no size at all.

TRBJ2-1	NA	TRBV7-9	12	many	CASSLPPGEQFF	TGTGCCAGCAGCTTACCGCCAGGGGAGCAGTTCTTC
TRBJ2-2	NA	TRBV7-6	14	NA	CASGDSSNTGELFF	TGTGCCAGCGGGGATAGCTCGAACACCGGGGAGCTGTTTTTT
TRBJ1-6	TRBD1	TRBV2	14	many	CASSRDSPNSPLHF	TGTGCCAGCAGCCGGGACAGCCCTAATTCACCCCTCCACTTT
TRBJ1-1	NA	TRBV4-1	13	NA	CASSWTPGTEAFF	TGCGCCAGCAGCTGGACTCCGGGCACTGAAGCTTTCTTT
TRBJ2-7	NA	TRBV6-1	14	many	CASKEAGRTNEQYF	TGTGCCAGTAAGGAAGCAGGTAGAACAAACGAGCAGTACTTC
TRBJ1-1	NA	TRBV4-1	16	NA	CASSQGGRPMNTEAFF	TGCGCCAGCAGCCAAGGAGGCAGGCCCATGAACACTGAAGCTTTCTTT
TRBJ2-5	NA	TRBV12-5	14	many	CASANQGSQETQYF	TGTGCTAGTGCCAACCAGGGAAGTCAAGAGACCCAGTACTTC
TRBJ2-1	NA	TRBV7-2	13	NA	CASSSTGYSEQFF	TGTGCCAGCAGCTCCACAGGGTACAGTGAGCAGTTCTTC
TRBJ1-2	NA	TRBV9	13	few	CASSVDRNYGYTF	TGTGCCAGCAGCGTAGACAGAAACTATGGCTACACCTTC
TRBJ1-5	NA	TRBV20-1	13	many	CSASQGTGQPQHF	TGCAGTGCTAGTCAGGGTACGGGTCAGCCCCAGCATTTT
TRBJ2-2	NA	TRBV6-1	17	few	CASSERVGRSGTGELFF	TGTGCCAGCAGTGAAAGGGTGGGGCGCTCGGGCACCGGGGAGCTGTTTTTT
TRBJ2-5	TRBD2	TRBV12-3/TRBV12-4	19	many	CASSLPPWTSGGLQETQYF	TGTGCCAGCAGTTTACCGCCCTGGACTAGCGGGGGGTTACAAGAGACCCAGTACTTC
TRBJ2-3	TRBD2	TRBV6-6	18	many	CASSYAGLAGDSTDTQYF	TGTGCCAGCAGTTACGCCGGACTAGCGGGGGATAGCACAGATACGCAGTATTTT
TRBJ2-2	NA	TRBV7-8	14	many	CASSYRPNTGELFF	TGTGCCAGCAGCTACCGACCAAACACCGGGGAGCTGTTTTTT
TRBJ1-1	NA	TRBV20-1	17	few	CSARDLVGGRVYTEAFF	TGCAGTGCTAGAGATTTGGTAGGGGGGCGCGTCTACACTGAAGCTTTCTTT
TRBJ1-2	TRBD1	TRBV30	17	few	CAWSVETGRKRGYGYTF	TGTGCCTGGAGTGTTGAGACAGGGAGGAAAAGAGGCTATGGCTACACCTTC
TRBJ2-1	TRBD1	TRBV20-1	13	many	CSAQGQGALEQFF	TGCAGTGCCCAGGGACAGGGGGCGCTTGAGCAGTTCTTC
TRBJ2-7	NA	TRBV7-9	16	many	CASSSWALGQSYEQYF	TGTGCCAGCAGCTCCTGGGCATTGGGGCAGTCCTACGAGCAGTACTTC
TRBJ1-6	TRBD1	TRBV28	14	many	CASSRQGINSPLHF	TGTGCCAGCAGTCGACAGGGGATAAATTCACCCCTCCACTTT
TRBJ2-5	NA	TRBV4-1	18	few	CASSQEPKGSVLQETQYF	TGCGCCAGCAGCCAAGAACCCAAGGGCTCAGTACTACAAGAGACCCAGTACTTC
TRBJ1-2	NA	TRBV3-1	15	NA	CASSQDRVPAGGYTF	TGTGCCAGCAGCCAAGATAGAGTCCCGGCAGGTGGCTACACCTTC
TRBJ2-7	NA	TRBV28	17	NA	CASSLWASTLRTYEQYF	TGTGCCAGCAGTTTATGGGCCTCCACCCTACGTACCTACGAGCAGTACTTC
TRBJ2-7	TRBD2	TRBV19	14	many	CASSVTSGKREQYF	TGTGCCAGTAGCGTGACTAGCGGGAAGCGCGAGCAGTACTTC
TRBJ1-2	NA	TRBV12-3/TRBV12-4	16	many	CASISHPDRVEFGYTF	TGTGCCAGCATCTCCCACCCTGACAGAGTGGAATTTGGCTACACCTTC
TRBJ2-3	NA	TRBV3-1	14	NA	CASSQDNPTDTQYF	TGTGCCAGCAGCCAAGATAACCCCACAGATACGCAGTATTTT
TRBJ2-5	TRBD2	TRBV6-1	16	many	CASSIILAGAKETQYF	TGTGCCAGCAGTATAATACTAGCGGGGGCTAAAGAGACCCAGTACTTC
TRBJ1-6	TRBD1	TRBV3-1	15	few	CASSQGGGENSPLHF	TGTGCCAGCAGCCAAGGAGGGGGCGAGAATTCACCCCTCCACTTT
TRBJ2-2	NA	TRBV7-2	15	NA	CASSALQSLTGELFF	TGTGCCAGCAGCGCTTTACAGAGCCTGACCGGGGAGCTGTTTTTT
TRBJ1-2	NA	TRBV19	16	NA	CASKTPGRTQDYGYTF	TGTGCCAGTAAAACGCCGGGACGGACCCAGGACTATGGCTACACCTTC
TRBJ2-5	NA	TRBV30	14	NA	CAWSLRRWGETQYF	TGTGCCTGGAGTTTGCGAAGATGGGGGGAGACCCAGTACTTC
TRBJ2-1	TRBD2	TRBV20-1	17	many	CSARPLAGVGSRNEQFF	TGCAGTGCTAGACCACTAGCGGGAGTCGGCTCCAGGAATGAGCAGTTCTTC
TRBJ1-1	NA	TRBV30	16	many	CAWSIRARRSDGEAFF	TGTGCCTGGAGTATTCGTGCCAGGCGATCGGACGGTGAAGCTTTCTTT
TRBJ2-1	NA	TRBV20-1	18	NA	CSARPLPALAPEHNEQFF	TGCAGTGCTAGGCCCCTACCCGCACTAGCCCCCGAACACAATGAGCAGTTCTTC
TRBJ1-1	NA	TRBV27	16	many	CASSWAYGKFNTEAFF	TGTGCCAGCAGTTGGGCCTATGGAAAATTCAACACTGAAGCTTTCTTT
TRBJ2-5	TRBD2	TRBV7-9	16	NA	CASSLRLAGSQETQYF	TGTGCCAGCAGCTTACGGTTAGCGGGTTCTCAAGAGACCCAGTACTTC
TRBJ1-5	TRBD1	TRBV28	15	many	CASSPRDRGHQPQHF	TGTGCCAGCAGTCCCCGGGACAGGGGCCATCAGCCCCAGCATTTT
TRBJ2-2	NA	TRBV6-1	11	many	CASRQKLWLFF	TGTGCCAGCAGGCAGAAGTTGTGGCTGTTTTTT
TRBJ1-4	NA	TRBV11-2	15	many	CASSKGQLPGEKLFF	TGTGCCAGCAGCAAAGGACAGCTCCCCGGTGAAAAACTGTTTTTT
TRBJ2-7	TRBD2	TRBV20-1	14	many	CSALSGRSRYEQYF	TGCAGTGCTCTAAGCGGGAGGTCACGCTACGAGCAGTACTTC
TRBJ2-3	NA	TRBV5-5	15	few	CASSPGVTSTDTQYF	TGTGCCAGCAGCCCCGGGGTGACATCCACAGATACGCAGTATTTT
TRBJ2-5	NA	TRBV7-9	13	NA	CASSLAPGETQYF	TGTGCCAGCAGCTTAGCGCCAGGGGAGACCCAGTACTTC
TRBJ2-3	NA	TRBV5-1	13	many	CASNFGTSDTQYF	TGCGCCAGCAACTTCGGGACATCAGATACGCAGTATTTT
TRBJ2-1	TRBD2	TRBV7-6	16	few	CASSRGGASRANEQFF	TGTGCCAGCAGCCGGGGGGGGGCTTCCCGGGCCAATGAGCAGTTCTTC
TRBJ2-3	NA	TRBV11-1	15	NA	CASSLDQGRTDTQYF	TGTGCCAGCAGCTTAGACCAGGGGAGAACAGATACGCAGTATTTT
TRBJ1-2	TRBD1	TRBV18	14	few	CASSPGTGVVGYTF	TGTGCCAGCTCACCCGGGACAGGGGTGGTAGGCTACACCTTC
TRBJ1-2	NA	TRBV7-9	16	NA	CASSLTPRGANYGYTF	TGTGCCAGCAGCTTAACCCCGCGGGGGGCTAACTATGGCTACACCTTC
TRBJ2-3	TRBD2	TRBV6-2/TRBV6-3	16	few	CASTPLSAGVGDTQYF	TGTGCCAGCACCCCCCTCTCGGCGGGAGTTGGCGATACGCAGTATTTT
TRBJ2-7	NA	TRBV6-6	13	many	CASSYSSWGEQYF	TGTGCCAGCAGTTACTCGAGCTGGGGCGAGCAGTACTTC
TRBJ2-5	NA	TRBV25-1	15	many	CASSEGRGREETQYF	TGTGCCAGCAGTGAAGGTCGGGGGCGGGAAGAGACCCAGTACTTC
TRBJ1-6	NA	TRBV28	22	many	CASSSPSFTWTDGAPYNSPLHF	TGTGCCAGCAGTTCACCCTCCTTCACTTGGACCGACGGGGCCCCCTATAATTCACCCCTCCACTTT
TRBJ1-1	TRBD1	TRBV18	12	many	CASSLRGGEAFF	TGTGCCAGCTCACTCAGGGGGGGTGAAGCTTTCTTT
TRBJ1-6	NA	TRBV6-1	17	NA	CASSSRHSSSYNSPLHF	TGTGCCAGCAGTTCGAGACATTCGAGCTCCTATAATTCACCCCTCCACTTT
TRBJ1-1	TRBD1	TRBV18	16	NA	CASSPRQGEVNTEAFF	TGTGCCAGCTCTCCCCGACAGGGCGAGGTGAACACTGAAGCTTTCTTT
TRBJ2-2	NA	TRBV3-1	15	NA	CASSLGQYGAGELFF	TGTGCCAGCAGCCTAGGACAGTATGGGGCCGGGGAGCTGTTTTTT
TRBJ1-2	TRBD1	TRBV10-3	16	many	CAISLGQGRINYGYTF	TGTGCCATCAGCCTCGGACAGGGGAGGATTAACTATGGCTACACCTTC
TRBJ1-4	TRBD1	TRBV18	15	few	CASSPYRGFNEKLFF	TGTGCCAGCTCACCATACAGGGGCTTCAATGAAAAACTGTTTTTT
TRBJ1-1	NA	TRBV15	15	many	CATSRDREVNTEAFF	TGTGCCACCAGCAGAGATCGTGAAGTGAACACTGAAGCTTTCTTT
TRBJ2-1	NA	TRBV20-1	16	NA	CSAHPLAGSSYNEQFF	TGCAGTGCCCACCCCCTGGCGGGGAGCTCCTACAATGAGCAGTTCTTC